This T cell receptor (beta chain) was retrieved from a study of T cells in localized non-small cell lung cancer. General study points: Turning up in adjacent lung were a median approximately 60 of the top 100 tumor clones. Clonality of T cells reached its maximum in uninvolved adjacent lung, surpassing tumor. The study linked higher blood T cell density to longer overall survival.

Trimming shortened V by 4 bases and J by 1 base, and 16 bases separated the two germline ends. The CDR3 has 17 residues. CDR1 is SGHNT, CDR2 YENEEA, per germline. The sampled adjacent lung lay at least 2 cm from the tumor margin and showed no atypia. Some clones are missing from TCRdb's copy, which holds only in-frame ones; the method was immunoSEQ multiplex PCR. The table includes 1,500 to 2,000 clones, approximately 30% detected once. Of note for this clone: No antigen is known for it.

V gene TRBV11-3 combines with J gene TRBJ1-4; D may be TRBD1 (6 bases). The source was normal lung tissue next to the tumor, collected before any cancer treatment. The receptor was derived from a male donor at least 60 years old with stage II squamous cell lung carcinoma. DNA for the CDR3: TGTGCCAGCAGCTCCGGACAGATCCGCGGAACTAATGAAAAACTGTTTTTT. Its protein is CASSSGQIRGTNEKLFF.